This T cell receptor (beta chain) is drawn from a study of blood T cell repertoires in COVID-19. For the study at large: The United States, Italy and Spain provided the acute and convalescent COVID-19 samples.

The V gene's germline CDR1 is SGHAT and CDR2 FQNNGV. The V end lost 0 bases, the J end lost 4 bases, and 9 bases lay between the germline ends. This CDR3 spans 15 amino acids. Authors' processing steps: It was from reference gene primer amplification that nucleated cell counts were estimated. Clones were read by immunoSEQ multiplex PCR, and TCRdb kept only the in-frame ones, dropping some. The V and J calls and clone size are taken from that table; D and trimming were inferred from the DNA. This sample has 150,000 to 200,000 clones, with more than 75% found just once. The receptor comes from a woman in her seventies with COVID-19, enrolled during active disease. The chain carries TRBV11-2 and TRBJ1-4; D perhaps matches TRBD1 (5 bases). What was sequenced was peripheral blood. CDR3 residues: CASSLEGGGNEKLFF. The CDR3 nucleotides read TGTGCCAGCAGCTTAGAGGGGGGAGGTAATGAAAAACTGTTTTTT.